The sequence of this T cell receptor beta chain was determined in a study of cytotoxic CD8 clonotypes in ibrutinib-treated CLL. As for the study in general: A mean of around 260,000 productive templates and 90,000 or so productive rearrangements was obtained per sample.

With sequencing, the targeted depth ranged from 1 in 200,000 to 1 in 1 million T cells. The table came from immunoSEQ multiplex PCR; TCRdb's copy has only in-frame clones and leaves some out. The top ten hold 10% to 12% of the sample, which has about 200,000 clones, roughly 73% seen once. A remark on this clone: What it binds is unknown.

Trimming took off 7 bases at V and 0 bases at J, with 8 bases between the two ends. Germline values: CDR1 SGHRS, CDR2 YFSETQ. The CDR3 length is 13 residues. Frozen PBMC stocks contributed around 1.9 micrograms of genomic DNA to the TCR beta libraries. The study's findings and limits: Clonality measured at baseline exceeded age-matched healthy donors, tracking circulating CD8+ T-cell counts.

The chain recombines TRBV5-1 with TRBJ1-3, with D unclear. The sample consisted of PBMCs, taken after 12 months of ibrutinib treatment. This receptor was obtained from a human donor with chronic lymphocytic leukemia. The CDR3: CASADGSGNTIYF. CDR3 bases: TGCGCCAGCGCGGACGGCTCTGGAAACACCATATATTTT.